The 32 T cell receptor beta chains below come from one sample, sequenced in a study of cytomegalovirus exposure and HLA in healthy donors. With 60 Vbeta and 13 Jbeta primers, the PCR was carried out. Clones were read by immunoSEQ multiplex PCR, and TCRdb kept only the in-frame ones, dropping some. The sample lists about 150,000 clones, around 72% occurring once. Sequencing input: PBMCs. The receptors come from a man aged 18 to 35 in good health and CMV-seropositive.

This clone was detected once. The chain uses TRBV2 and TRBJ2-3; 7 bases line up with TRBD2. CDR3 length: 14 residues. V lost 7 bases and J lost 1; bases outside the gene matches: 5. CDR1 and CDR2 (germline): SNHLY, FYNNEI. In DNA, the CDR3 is TGTGCCAGCACGCGGGGGAGCCGCACAGATACGCAGTATTTT. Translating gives CASTRGSRTDTQYF.

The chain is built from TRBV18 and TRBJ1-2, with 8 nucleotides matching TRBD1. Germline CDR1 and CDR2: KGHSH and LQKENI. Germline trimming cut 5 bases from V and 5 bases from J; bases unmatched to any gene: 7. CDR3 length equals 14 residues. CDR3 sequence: CASSSSQGAYGYTF. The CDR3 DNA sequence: TGTGCCAGCTCAAGCTCTCAGGGGGCTTATGGCTACACCTTC.

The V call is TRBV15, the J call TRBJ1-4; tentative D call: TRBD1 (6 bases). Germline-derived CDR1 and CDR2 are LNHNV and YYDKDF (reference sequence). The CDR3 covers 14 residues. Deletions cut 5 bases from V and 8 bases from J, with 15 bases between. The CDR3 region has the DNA TGTGCCACCAGCCCTCGCAGGGGAAGAGAAAAACTGTTTTTT. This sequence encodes CATSPRRGREKLFF.

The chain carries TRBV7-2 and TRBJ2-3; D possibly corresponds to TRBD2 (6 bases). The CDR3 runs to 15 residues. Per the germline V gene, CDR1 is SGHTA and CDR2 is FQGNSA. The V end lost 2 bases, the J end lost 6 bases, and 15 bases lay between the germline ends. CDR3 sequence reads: CASSLLGGVGDTQYF. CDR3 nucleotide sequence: TGTGCCAGCAGCTTATTAGGCGGGGTTGGGGATACGCAGTATTTT.

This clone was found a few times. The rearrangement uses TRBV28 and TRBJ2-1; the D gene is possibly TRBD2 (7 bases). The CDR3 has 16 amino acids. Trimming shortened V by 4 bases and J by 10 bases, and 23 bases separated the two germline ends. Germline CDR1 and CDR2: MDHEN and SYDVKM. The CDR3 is CASSSLVRGGNYEQFF. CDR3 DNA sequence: TGTGCCAGCAGTTCCCTTGTTAGGGGGGGAAATTACGAGCAGTTCTTC.

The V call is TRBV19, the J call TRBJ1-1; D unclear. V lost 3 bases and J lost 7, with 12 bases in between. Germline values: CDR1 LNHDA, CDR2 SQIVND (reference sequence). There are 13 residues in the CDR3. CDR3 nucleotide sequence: TGTGCCAGTAGTATCCCCAGAACCCGTGAAGCTTTCTTT. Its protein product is CASSIPRTREAFF.

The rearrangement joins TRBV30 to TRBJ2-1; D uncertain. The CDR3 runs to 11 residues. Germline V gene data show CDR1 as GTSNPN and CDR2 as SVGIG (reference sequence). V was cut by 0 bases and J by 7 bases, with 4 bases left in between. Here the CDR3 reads CAWSVANEQFF. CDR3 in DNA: TGTGCCTGGAGTGTGGCTAATGAGCAGTTCTTC.

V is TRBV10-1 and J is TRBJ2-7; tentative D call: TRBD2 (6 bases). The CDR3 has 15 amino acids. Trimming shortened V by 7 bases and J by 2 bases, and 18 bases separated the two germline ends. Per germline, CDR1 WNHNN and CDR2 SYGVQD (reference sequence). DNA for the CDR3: TGCGCCAGCACCGAACAGCCGGGACTGGCCTACGAGCAGTACTTC. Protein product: CASTEQPGLAYEQYF.

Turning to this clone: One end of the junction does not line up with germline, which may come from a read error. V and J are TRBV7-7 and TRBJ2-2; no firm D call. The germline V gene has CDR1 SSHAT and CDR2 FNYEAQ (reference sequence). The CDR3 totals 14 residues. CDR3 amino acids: CASSLARNTGELFF. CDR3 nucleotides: TGTGCTAGCAGCTTAGCCCGTAACACCGGGGAGCTGTTTTTT.

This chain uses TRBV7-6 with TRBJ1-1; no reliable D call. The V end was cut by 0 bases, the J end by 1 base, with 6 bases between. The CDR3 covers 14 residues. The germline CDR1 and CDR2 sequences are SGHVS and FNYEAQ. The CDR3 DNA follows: TGTGCCAGCAGCTTAGCCCCGGGGAACACTGAAGCTTTCTTT. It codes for CASSLAPGNTEAFF.

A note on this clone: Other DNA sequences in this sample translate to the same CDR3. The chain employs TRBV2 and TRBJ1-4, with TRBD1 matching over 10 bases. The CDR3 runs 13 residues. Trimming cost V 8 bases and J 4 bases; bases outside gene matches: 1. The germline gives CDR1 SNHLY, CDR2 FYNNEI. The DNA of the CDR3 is TGTGCCAGCGGGGACAGGGGTAATGAAAAACTGTTTTTT. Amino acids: CASGDRGNEKLFF.

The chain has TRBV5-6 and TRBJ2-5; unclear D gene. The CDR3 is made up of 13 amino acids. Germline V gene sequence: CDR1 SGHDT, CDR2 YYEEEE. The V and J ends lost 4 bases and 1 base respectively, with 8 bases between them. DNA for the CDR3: TGTGCCAGCAGCCCAACTATCCAAGAGACCCAGTACTTC. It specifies CASSPTIQETQYF.

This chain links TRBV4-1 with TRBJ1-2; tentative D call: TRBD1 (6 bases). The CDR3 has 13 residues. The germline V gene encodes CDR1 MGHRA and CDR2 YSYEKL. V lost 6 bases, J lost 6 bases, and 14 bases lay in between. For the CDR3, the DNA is TGCGCCAGCAGTCCTCAGGGGTTTGATGGCTACACCTTC. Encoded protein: CASSPQGFDGYTF.

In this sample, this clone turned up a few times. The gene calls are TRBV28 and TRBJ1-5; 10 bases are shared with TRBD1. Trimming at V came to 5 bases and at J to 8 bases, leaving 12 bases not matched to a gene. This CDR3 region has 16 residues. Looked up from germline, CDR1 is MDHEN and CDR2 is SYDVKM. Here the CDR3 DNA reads TGTGCCAGCAGTCCCCACCGGGACAGGGGTGCAAAGCCCCAGCATTTT. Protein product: CASSPHRDRGAKPQHF.

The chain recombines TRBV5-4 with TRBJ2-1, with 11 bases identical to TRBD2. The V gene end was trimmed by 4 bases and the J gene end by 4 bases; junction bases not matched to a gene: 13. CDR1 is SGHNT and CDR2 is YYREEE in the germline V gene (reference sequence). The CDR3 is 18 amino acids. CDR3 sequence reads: CASSPGGSGRGGYNEQFF. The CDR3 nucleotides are TGTGCCAGCAGCCCCGGGGGTAGCGGGAGGGGGGGGTACAATGAGCAGTTCTTC.

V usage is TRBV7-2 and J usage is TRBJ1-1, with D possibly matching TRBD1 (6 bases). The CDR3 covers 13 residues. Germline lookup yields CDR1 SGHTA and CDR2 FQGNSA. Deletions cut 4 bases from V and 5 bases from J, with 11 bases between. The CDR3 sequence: CASSWDTYTEAFF. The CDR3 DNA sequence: TGTGCCAGCAGCTGGGACACGTATACTGAAGCTTTCTTT.

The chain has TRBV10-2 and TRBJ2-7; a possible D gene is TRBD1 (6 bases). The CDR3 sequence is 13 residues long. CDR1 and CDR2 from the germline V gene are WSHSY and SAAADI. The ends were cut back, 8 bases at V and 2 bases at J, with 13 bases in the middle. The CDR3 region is CASAQTGTYEQYF. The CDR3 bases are TGCGCCAGCGCTCAGACAGGTACCTACGAGCAGTACTTC.

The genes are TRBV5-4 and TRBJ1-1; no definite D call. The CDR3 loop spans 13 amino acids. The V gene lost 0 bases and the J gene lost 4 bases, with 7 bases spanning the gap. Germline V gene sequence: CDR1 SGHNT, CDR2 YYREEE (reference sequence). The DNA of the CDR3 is TGTGCCAGCAGCTTGGTTGCGGGCACTGAAGCTTTCTTT. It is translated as CASSLVAGTEAFF.

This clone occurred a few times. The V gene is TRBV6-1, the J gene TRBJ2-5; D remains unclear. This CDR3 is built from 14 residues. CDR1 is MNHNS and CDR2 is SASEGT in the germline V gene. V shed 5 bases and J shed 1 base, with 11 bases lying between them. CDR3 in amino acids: CASSTDITQETQYF. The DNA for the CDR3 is TGTGCCAGCAGTACCGACATTACCCAAGAGACCCAGTACTTC.

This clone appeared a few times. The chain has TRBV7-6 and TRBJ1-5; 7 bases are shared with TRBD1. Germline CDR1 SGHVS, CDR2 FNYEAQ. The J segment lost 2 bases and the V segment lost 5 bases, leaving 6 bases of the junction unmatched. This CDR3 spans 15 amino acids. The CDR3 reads CASSRTGGGNQPQHF. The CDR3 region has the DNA TGTGCCAGCAGCCGGACAGGTGGGGGCAATCAGCCCCAGCATTTT.

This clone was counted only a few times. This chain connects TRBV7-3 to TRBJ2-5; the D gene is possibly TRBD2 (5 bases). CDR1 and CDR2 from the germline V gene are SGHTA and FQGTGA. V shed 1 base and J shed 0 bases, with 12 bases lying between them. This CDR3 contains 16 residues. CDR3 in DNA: TGTGCCAGCAGCTTAAAGGCTAGCAGCAACCAAGAGACCCAGTACTTC. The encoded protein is CASSLKASSNQETQYF.

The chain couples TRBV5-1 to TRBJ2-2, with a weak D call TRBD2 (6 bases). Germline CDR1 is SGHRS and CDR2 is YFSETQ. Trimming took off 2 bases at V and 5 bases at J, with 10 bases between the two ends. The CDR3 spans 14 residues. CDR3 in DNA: TGCGCCAGCAGCTTCGGGGGACGGACCGGGGAGCTGTTTTTT. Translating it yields CASSFGGRTGELFF.

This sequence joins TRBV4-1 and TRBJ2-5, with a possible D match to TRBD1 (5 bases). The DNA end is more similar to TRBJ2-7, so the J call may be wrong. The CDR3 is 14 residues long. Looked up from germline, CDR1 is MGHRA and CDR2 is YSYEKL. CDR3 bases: TGCGCCAGCAGCCAAGTGGACAACTCCTACGAGCAGTACTTC. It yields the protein CASSQVDNSYEQYF.

Written as DNA, the CDR3 is TGTGCCAGCAGTTCACGGGACAGGGCGTCCTACGAGCAGTACTTC. Amino acids: CASSSRDRASYEQYF. The chain joins TRBV6-6 to TRBJ2-7; 9 positions match TRBD1. The CDR3 contains 15 residues. Germline V lookup: CDR1 MNHNY, CDR2 SVGAGI (reference sequence). J gave up 1 base and V 4 bases, and 5 bases lay outside the gene matches.

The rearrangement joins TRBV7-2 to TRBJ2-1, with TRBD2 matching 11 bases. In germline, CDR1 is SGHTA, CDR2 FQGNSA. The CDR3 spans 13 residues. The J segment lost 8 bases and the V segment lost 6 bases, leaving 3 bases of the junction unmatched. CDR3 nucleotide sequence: TGTGCCAGCAGGGCTAGCGGGAGGTATGAGCAGTTCTTC. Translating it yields CASRASGRYEQFF.

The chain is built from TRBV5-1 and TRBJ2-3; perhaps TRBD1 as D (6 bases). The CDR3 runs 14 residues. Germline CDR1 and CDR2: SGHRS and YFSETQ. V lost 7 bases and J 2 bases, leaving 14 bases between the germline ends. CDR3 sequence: CASRKGQTTDTQYF. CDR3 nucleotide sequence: TGCGCCAGCCGCAAAGGACAGACCACAGATACGCAGTATTTT. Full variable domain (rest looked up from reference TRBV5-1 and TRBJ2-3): KAGVTQTPRYLIKTRGQQVTLSCSPISGHRSVSWYQQTPGQGLQFLFEYFSETQRNKGNFPGRFSGRQFSNSRSEMNVSTLELGDSALYLCASRKGQTTDTQYFGPGTRLTVL.

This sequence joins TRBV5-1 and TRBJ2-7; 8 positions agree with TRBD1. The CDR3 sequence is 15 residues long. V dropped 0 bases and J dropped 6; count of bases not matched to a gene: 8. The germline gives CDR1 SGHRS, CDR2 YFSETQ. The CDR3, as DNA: TGCGCCAGCAGCTTGGCCGGACAGGGCCTCTCCGAGCAGTACTTC. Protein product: CASSLAGQGLSEQYF.

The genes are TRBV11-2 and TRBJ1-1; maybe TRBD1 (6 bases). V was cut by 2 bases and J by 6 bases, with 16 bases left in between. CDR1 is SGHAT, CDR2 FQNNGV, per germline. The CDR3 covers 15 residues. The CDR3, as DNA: TGTGCCAGCAGCTTACTCAGGGAGACAGGTCCTGAAGCTTTCTTT. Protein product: CASSLLRETGPEAFF.

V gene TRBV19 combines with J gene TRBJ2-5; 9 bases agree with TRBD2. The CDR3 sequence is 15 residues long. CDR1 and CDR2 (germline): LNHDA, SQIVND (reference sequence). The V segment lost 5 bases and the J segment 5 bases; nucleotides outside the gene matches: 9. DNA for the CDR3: TGTGCCAGTAGTTGGCGGGGGGGCCTTTGGGAGACCCAGTACTTC. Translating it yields CASSWRGGLWETQYF.

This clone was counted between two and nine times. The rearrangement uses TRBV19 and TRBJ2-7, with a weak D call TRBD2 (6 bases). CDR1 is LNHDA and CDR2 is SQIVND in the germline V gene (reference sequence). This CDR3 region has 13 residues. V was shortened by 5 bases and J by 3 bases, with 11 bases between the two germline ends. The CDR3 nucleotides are TGTGCCAGTAGTGTGCTAGCGAACTACGAGCAGTACTTC. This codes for CASSVLANYEQYF.

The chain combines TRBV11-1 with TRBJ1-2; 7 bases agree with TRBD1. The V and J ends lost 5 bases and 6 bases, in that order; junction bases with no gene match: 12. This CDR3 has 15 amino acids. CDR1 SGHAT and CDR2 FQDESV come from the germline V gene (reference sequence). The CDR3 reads CASSLPTGIPDGYTF. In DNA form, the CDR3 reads TGTGCCAGCAGCCTTCCGACAGGGATCCCCGATGGCTACACCTTC.

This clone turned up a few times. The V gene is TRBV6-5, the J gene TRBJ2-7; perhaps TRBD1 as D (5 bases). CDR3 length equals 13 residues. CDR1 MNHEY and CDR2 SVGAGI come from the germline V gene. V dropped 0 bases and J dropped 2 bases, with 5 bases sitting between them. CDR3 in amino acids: CASSYSDTYEQYF. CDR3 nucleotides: TGTGCCAGCAGTTACTCGGACACCTACGAGCAGTACTTC.